This TCR beta chain was recorded in a study of CD8+ T cells in alopecia areata. Sequencing templates came from extracted RNA that was reverse transcribed into cDNA. Profiled with immunoSEQ multiplex PCR; TCRdb holds only in-frame clones, not every one. In the table there are 150,000 or so clones, 55% to 75% of which are singletons. V dropped 6 bases and J dropped 1; count of bases not matched to a gene: 3. The CDR3 length is 12 residues. CDR1 is SQVTM, CDR2 ANQGSEA, per germline. The treatment: oral pan-JAK inhibitor, 5-10 mg twice daily. This clone has more than one count but fewer than ten. Sequences were derived from CD4+ T cells sorted from blood, sampled at week 4, from a patient treated with tofacitinib. The TCR was taken from a human donor with alopecia areata. The chain recombines TRBV29-1 with TRBJ2-7; TRBD1 matches at 7 bases. The CDR3 here is CSVQGSSYEQYF. CDR3 bases: TGCAGCGTACAGGGGTCGTCCTACGAGCAGTACTTC.